The rows below give T cell receptor beta chains drawn from one sample of a study of blood T cells in healthy people across ages. TCRdb analysed the 5' RACE reads with MiXCR anew, one entry per CDR3 protein. This sample carries under 1,100,000 distinct CDR3 sequences, about 25% of them seen once, and the ten largest clones take less than 0.85%. These data were also filed under a second study, of T cells of mothers and their children.

Source material: blood. These receptors all come from a girl aged 2 to 9 in good health. CDR3s include the opening cysteine and the closing phenylalanine or tryptophan.

CDR3: CASSAITDTQYF
J: TRBJ2-3
V: TRBV9

CDR3: CASSYGVLNTEAFF
J: TRBJ1-1
V: TRBV6-5

CDR3: CASSPYEGTVDEQYF
J: TRBJ2-7
V: TRBV5-1

CDR3: CASDRELGGGYTF
J: TRBJ1-2
V: TRBV12-3/TRBV12-4

CDR3: CASSWMNGQHNYGYTF
J: TRBJ1-2
V: TRBV5-1

CDR3: CASRIWDARDTEAFF
J: TRBJ1-1
V: TRBV7-9

CDR3: CASSQEMSGGYGYTF
J: TRBJ1-2
V: TRBV4-2

CDR3: CSASRGGSRARDEQYF
J: TRBJ2-7
V: TRBV20-1

CDR3: CSARDLRVGYTF
J: TRBJ1-2
V: TRBV20-1

CDR3: CASRDGGYTGELFF
J: TRBJ2-2
V: TRBV5-1

CDR3: CASGLVADNEQFF
J: TRBJ2-1
V: TRBV12-5

CDR3: CASSQVVTDTQYF
J: TRBJ2-3
V: TRBV4-3

CDR3: CASSKTEKNTEAFF
J: TRBJ1-1
V: TRBV3-1

CDR3: CASSQEWGLPFTDTQYF
J: TRBJ2-3
V: TRBV4-1

CDR3: CSVEDPRLAGRTDTQYF
J: TRBJ2-3
V: TRBV29-1

CDR3: CASRTYDRTGKGYTF
J: TRBJ1-2
V: TRBV2

CDR3: CASSMGEDTWTDGELFF
J: TRBJ2-2
V: TRBV19

CDR3: CASSPPGQGADTQYF
J: TRBJ2-3
V: TRBV18

CDR3: CASHGLLNTEAFF
J: TRBJ1-1
V: TRBV6-2/TRBV6-3

CDR3: CASSSQDSQETQYF
J: TRBJ2-5
V: TRBV28

CDR3: CASSLGAQGQGDTQYF
J: TRBJ2-3
V: TRBV28

CDR3: CATTGLPNEKLFF
J: TRBJ1-4
V: TRBV6-6

CDR3: CASSFSRTGNTIYF
J: TRBJ1-3
V: TRBV12-3/TRBV12-4

CDR3: CASRLGGSEQFF
J: TRBJ2-1
V: TRBV5-1

CDR3: CASNIVAGAYEQYF
J: TRBJ2-7
V: TRBV6-1

CDR3: CASKGLAGVTAQETQYF
J: TRBJ2-5
V: TRBV27

CDR3: CASSLDYVYNEQFF
J: TRBJ2-1
V: TRBV27

CDR3: CSVPPPGPKYNEQFF
J: NA
V: TRBV29-1

CDR3: CASSLGQYKGYEQYF
J: NA
V: TRBV3-1

CDR3: CASSSARGNEKLFF
J: TRBJ1-4
V: TRBV27

CDR3: CASSLSGDSILYTF
J: TRBJ1-2
V: TRBV12-3/TRBV12-4

CDR3: CASSGDRAFQNGYTF
J: TRBJ1-2
V: TRBV5-1